This T cell receptor beta chain was found in a study of metastatic and nonmetastatic thyroid tumors. CDR1 and CDR2 (germline): MGHRA, YSYEKL. This CDR3 is built from 14 residues. The V and J ends lost 0 bases and 5 bases respectively, with 11 bases between them. This clone was seen at least ten times. Until they underwent thyroid surgery, no patient had received any treatment. TCRdb reprocessed the PCR reads via MiXCR. The table records tens of thousands of clones, about 12% of them present only once. Sequenced: blood. The source of this sequence is a male donor with papillary thyroid cancer or a benign thyroid nodule (not recorded which). Some clones in this sample may be carry-over from other donors' samples. The chain employs TRBV4-1 and TRBJ2-7; D gene uncertain. The CDR3 coding sequence is TGCGCCAGCAGCCAAGAACCCTCCTGGGACGAGCAGTACTTC. Its protein is CASSQEPSWDEQYF.